A selection of T cell receptor beta chains follows, all from one sample in a study of T cells in narcolepsy. The data were produced by immunoSEQ multiplex PCR, yet TCRdb's version contains in-frame clones alone and is incomplete. Among around 30,000 clones listed, about 90% were seen once. What was sequenced was CD45RA- memory CD4+ T cells from PBMCs. The receptors shown here come from a human donor with narcolepsy. CDR3s include the opening cysteine and the closing phenylalanine or tryptophan. Each record gives: V gene, clone size, D gene, J gene, CDR3 length, CDR3 DNA, CDR3 protein. A D gene is named only where the DNA matches it firmly. Clone sizes are given selectively: once, few, many, or a class where the clone is expanded.

V: TRBV6-5
size: NA
D: TRBD1
J: TRBJ1-5
length: 14
DNA: TGTGCCAGCACCGCCGGACAGGGGAATCAGCCCCAGCATTTT
CDR3: CASTAGQGNQPQHF

V: TRBV18
size: NA
D: NA
J: TRBJ2-3
length: 11
DNA: TGTGCCAGCTCGTACACAGATACGCAGTATTTT
CDR3: CASSYTDTQYF

V: TRBV6-5
size: NA
D: NA
J: TRBJ2-7
length: 15
DNA: TGTGCCAGCACCTTAGACGGGAGCCCATCTTCCGAGCAGTACTTC
CDR3: CASTLDGSPSSEQYF

V: TRBV20-1
size: NA
D: NA
J: TRBJ1-1
length: 11
DNA: TGCGGAACTATAACCTACACTGAAGCTTTCTTT
CDR3: CGTITYTEAFF

V: TRBV5-1
size: NA
D: NA
J: TRBJ2-2
length: 15
DNA: TGCGCCAGCAGCTTAGTGGTGTCGGACACCGGGGAGCTGTTTTTT
CDR3: CASSLVVSDTGELFF

V: TRBV11-2
size: NA
D: TRBD1
J: TRBJ2-7
length: 15
DNA: TGTGCCAGCAGCTTAGACCGACAGGGATACTACGAGCAGTGCTTC
CDR3: CASSLDRQGYYEQCF

V: TRBV19
size: few
D: TRBD1
J: TRBJ2-7
length: 16
DNA: TGTGCCAGTAGTTTAACAGGGGGTAGTTTCTCCTACGAGCAGTACTTC
CDR3: CASSLTGGSFSYEQYF

V: TRBV5-1
size: NA
D: NA
J: TRBJ2-5
length: 14
DNA: TGCGCCAGCAGCCCCGGGTCGATGCAGGAGACCCAGTACTTC
CDR3: CASSPGSMQETQYF

V: TRBV30
size: NA
D: TRBD1
J: TRBJ1-4
length: 16
DNA: TGTGCCTGGACCCCAGGACAGGGAGGGGGTAATGAAAAACTGTTTTTT
CDR3: CAWTPGQGGGNEKLFF

V: TRBV6-5
size: NA
D: NA
J: TRBJ1-5
length: 14
DNA: TGTGCCAGCAGTGAGGGACACGGGGTAGGGCCCCAGCATTTT
CDR3: CASSEGHGVGPQHF

V: TRBV6-1
size: NA
D: TRBD1
J: TRBJ1-5
length: 16
DNA: TGTGCCAGCAGTGAAAGTTTAACAGGGGGTGTTCAGCCCCAGCATTTT
CDR3: CASSESLTGGVQPQHF

V: TRBV7-2
size: NA
D: NA
J: TRBJ2-2
length: 16
DNA: TGTGCCAGCAGCTTTCAGGTCCGATCGAACACCGGGGAGCTGTTTTTT
CDR3: CASSFQVRSNTGELFF

V: TRBV30
size: NA
D: NA
J: TRBJ1-3
length: 13
DNA: TGTGCCTGGGACAGGCTCTCTGGAAACACCATATATTTT
CDR3: CAWDRLSGNTIYF

V: TRBV27
size: NA
D: TRBD1
J: TRBJ1-1
length: 14
DNA: TGTGCCAGCAGATACAGGGGGCCTCACACTGAAGCTTTTTTT
CDR3: CASRYRGPHTEAFF

V: TRBV4-3
size: NA
D: NA
J: TRBJ1-4
length: 17
DNA: TGCGCCAGCAGCCGCTCCCATGGTGGGGGTCTTAATGAAAAACTGTTTTTT
CDR3: CASSRSHGGGLNEKLFF

V: TRBV28
size: NA
D: TRBD1
J: TRBJ2-7
length: 14
DNA: TGTGCCAGCCGGGACAGGGGAAGAGGCTACGAGCAGTACTTC
CDR3: CASRDRGRGYEQYF

V: TRBV7-9
size: NA
D: TRBD1
J: TRBJ2-2
length: 15
DNA: TGTGCCATCTTAGAGGGGGCGCAGAACACCGGGGAGCTGTTTTTT
CDR3: CAILEGAQNTGELFF

V: TRBV5-5
size: NA
D: NA
J: TRBJ2-7
length: 12
DNA: TGTGCCAGCAGCTTGGTGGGTTACGAGCAGTACTTC
CDR3: CASSLVGYEQYF

V: TRBV9
size: NA
D: NA
J: TRBJ1-2
length: 14
DNA: TGTGCCAGCAGCGCGACAGGAGCTAACTATGGCTACACCTTC
CDR3: CASSATGANYGYTF

V: TRBV6-6
size: few
D: NA
J: TRBJ2-2
length: 14
DNA: TGTGCCAGCAGTTACTTGGGTGGCCCCGGGGAGCTGTTTTTT
CDR3: CASSYLGGPGELFF

V: TRBV5-1
size: NA
D: TRBD1
J: TRBJ2-1
length: 15
DNA: TGCGCCAGCAGTCCGGGACAGGGCTTCTACAATGAGCAGTTCTTC
CDR3: CASSPGQGFYNEQFF

V: TRBV5-4
size: NA
D: NA
J: TRBJ1-4
length: 16
DNA: TGTGCCAGCAGCTTAGGGGAGTCAATTGGTAATGAAAAACTGTTTTTT
CDR3: CASSLGESIGNEKLFF

V: TRBV19
size: NA
D: NA
J: TRBJ2-3
length: 16
DNA: TGTGCCAGTAGCCTCTTTAGCGGATCTAGCACAGATACGCAGTATTTT
CDR3: CASSLFSGSSTDTQYF

V: TRBV27
size: NA
D: TRBD1
J: TRBJ1-2
length: 11
DNA: TGTGCCACCAGGACAGGCTATGGCTACACCTTC
CDR3: CATRTGYGYTF

V: TRBV14
size: once
D: TRBD1
J: TRBJ1-1
length: 16
DNA: TGTGCCAGCAGCCAAGACGGCAGGGGGCGTTACACTGAAGCTTTCTTT
CDR3: CASSQDGRGRYTEAFF

V: TRBV19
size: NA
D: NA
J: TRBJ1-1
length: 14
DNA: TGTGCCAGTAGTAGGGGCAGGGGTCGCACTGAAGCTTTCTTT
CDR3: CASSRGRGRTEAFF

V: TRBV29-1
size: NA
D: NA
J: TRBJ2-1
length: 12
DNA: TGCAGCGTTGAAAACGGAGACAATGAGCAGTTCTTC
CDR3: CSVENGDNEQFF

V: TRBV4-3
size: once
D: NA
J: TRBJ1-4
length: 16
DNA: TGCGCCAGCAGCCAAGAGTTCGTGGAGGGTAATGAAAAACTGTTTTTT
CDR3: CASSQEFVEGNEKLFF

V: TRBV5-8
size: NA
D: TRBD1
J: TRBJ2-1
length: 15
DNA: TGTGCCAGCAGCTTCCCGGGACAGGGGGCCAATGAGCAGTTCTTC
CDR3: CASSFPGQGANEQFF

V: TRBV11-2
size: NA
D: NA
J: TRBJ2-7
length: 14
DNA: TGTGCCAGCAGCTTGAGGGTTACCAGCGACGAGCAGTACTTC
CDR3: CASSLRVTSDEQYF

V: TRBV7-9
size: NA
D: NA
J: TRBJ1-4
length: 15
DNA: TGTGCCAGCAGCTTGGTTGGGGCACGAGGTGAAAAACTGTTTTTT
CDR3: CASSLVGARGEKLFF

V: TRBV29-1
size: NA
D: TRBD1
J: TRBJ2-3
length: 14
DNA: TGCAGCGTTGTCGGGACAGGGGGAAAAAATACGCAGTATTTT
CDR3: CSVVGTGGKNTQYF

V: TRBV9
size: NA
D: NA
J: TRBJ2-1
length: 15
DNA: TGTGCCAGCAGCGTAGCTATCGGGGGCTACAATGAGCAGTTCTTC
CDR3: CASSVAIGGYNEQFF

V: TRBV9
size: once
D: NA
J: TRBJ2-1
length: 16
DNA: TGTGCCAGCAGCGTAGGGGAAGGTGGGGCCTACAATGAGCAGTTCTTC
CDR3: CASSVGEGGAYNEQFF

V: TRBV6-5
size: NA
D: NA
J: TRBJ1-2
length: 14
DNA: TGTGCCAGCAGTTACGATGGGGCTAACTATGGCTACACCTTC
CDR3: CASSYDGANYGYTF

V: TRBV4-3
size: NA
D: NA
J: TRBJ2-2
length: 15
DNA: TGCGCCAGCAGCCGGGAAGACGCGAACACCGGGGAGCTGTTTTTT
CDR3: CASSREDANTGELFF

V: TRBV30
size: NA
D: NA
J: TRBJ1-4
length: 13
DNA: TGTGCCTGGAGTGGCAGCTCTAATGAAAAACTGTTTTTT
CDR3: CAWSGSSNEKLFF

V: TRBV5-6
size: NA
D: TRBD2
J: TRBJ2-1
length: 15
DNA: TGTGCCAGCAGCTTTGGGACTAGCCGGAACAATGAGCAGTTCTTC
CDR3: CASSFGTSRNNEQFF

V: TRBV18
size: NA
D: TRBD1
J: TRBJ2-7
length: 14
DNA: TGTGCCAGCTCACTTAAGACAGGGCAATACGAGCAGTACTTC
CDR3: CASSLKTGQYEQYF

V: TRBV28
size: NA
D: NA
J: TRBJ2-5
length: 13
DNA: TGTGCCAGCGGACCGTCAAGGCAAGAGACCCAGTACTTC
CDR3: CASGPSRQETQYF

V: TRBV11-3
size: NA
D: NA
J: TRBJ2-5
length: 15
DNA: TGTGCCAGCAGCTTAGCGGGGGGCCCACAAGAGACCCAGTACTTC
CDR3: CASSLAGGPQETQYF

V: TRBV30
size: NA
D: NA
J: TRBJ2-4
length: 14
DNA: TGTGCCTGGAGGCCCAGGGTGGCCAAAAACATTCAGTACTTC
CDR3: CAWRPRVAKNIQYF

V: TRBV28
size: NA
D: NA
J: TRBJ1-5
length: 17
DNA: TGTGCCAGCAGTTTAGACGGCGGGAGTGGTGGCAATCAGCCCCAGCATTTT
CDR3: CASSLDGGSGGNQPQHF

V: TRBV28
size: once
D: NA
J: TRBJ2-1
length: 11
DNA: TGTGCCAGCAGTTTAATCCATGAGCAGTTCTTC
CDR3: CASSLIHEQFF

V: TRBV11-2
size: NA
D: NA
J: TRBJ2-2
length: 18
DNA: TGTGCCAGCAGCCCCCTCGGGACAAAACATGGGCACACCGGGGAGCTGTTTTTT
CDR3: CASSPLGTKHGHTGELFF

V: TRBV20-1
size: NA
D: NA
J: TRBJ2-1
length: 11
DNA: TGCAGTCGGCAGTCGCACAATGAGCAGTTCTTC
CDR3: CSRQSHNEQFF

V: TRBV30
size: NA
D: NA
J: TRBJ1-2
length: 12
DNA: TGTGCCTGGAGTCCGCAGAACTATGGCTACACCTTC
CDR3: CAWSPQNYGYTF

V: TRBV27
size: once
D: TRBD1
J: TRBJ2-1
length: 16
DNA: TGTGCCAGCAGTTTACAAATTGACAGGGGAGGTAATGAGCAGTTCTTC
CDR3: CASSLQIDRGGNEQFF

V: TRBV2
size: once
D: NA
J: TRBJ1-1
length: 15
DNA: TGTGCCAGCAGCCCGAGGGGGTCCCGGAACACTGAAGCTTTCTTT
CDR3: CASSPRGSRNTEAFF

V: TRBV25-1
size: NA
D: NA
J: TRBJ2-5
length: 15
DNA: TGTGCCAGCAGTGAACTGAGGGGGGTACAAGAGACCCAGTACTTC
CDR3: CASSELRGVQETQYF

V: TRBV5-6
size: NA
D: NA
J: TRBJ2-7
length: 14
DNA: TGTGCCAGCAGCCTGCGACAGACATCCTACGAGCAGTACTTC
CDR3: CASSLRQTSYEQYF

V: TRBV5-4
size: NA
D: NA
J: TRBJ2-3
length: 15
DNA: TGTGCCAGCAGCTTGGCGGGAGCCTTCACAGATACGCAGTATTTT
CDR3: CASSLAGAFTDTQYF

V: TRBV2
size: NA
D: TRBD1
J: TRBJ1-6
length: 16
DNA: TGTGCCAGCAAGGGGGGGACAGGGGTAAAAAATTCACCCCTCCACTTT
CDR3: CASKGGTGVKNSPLHF

V: TRBV6-5
size: NA
D: NA
J: TRBJ1-2
length: 12
DNA: TGTGCCAGCATAGGGCTAAAGTGGGGCTACACCTTC
CDR3: CASIGLKWGYTF